These 7 T cell receptor beta chains share one sample of origin, sequenced in a study of T cell changes during pregnancy in multiple sclerosis. TCRdb's copy holds only in-frame clones and misses some; the assay was immunoSEQ multiplex PCR. The sample yields approximately 120,000 clones, around 95% seen once. Specimen: peripheral blood, collected after pregnancy. The origin of the receptors is a female donor with multiple sclerosis, enrolled in a pregnancy study.

V usage is TRBV28 and J usage is TRBJ2-3; D is ambiguous. CDR3 length: 17 residues. V was pared by 3 bases and J by 1 base, with 17 bases between. Looked up from germline, CDR1 is MDHEN and CDR2 is SYDVKM. The DNA of the CDR3 is TGTGCCAGCAGTTTTTACGGCAGAGGCCGGGGCACAGATACGCAGTATTTT. Translating it yields CASSFYGRGRGTDTQYF.

The chain joins TRBV19 to TRBJ1-4, with TRBD1 matching over 10 bases. Germline CDR1 is LNHDA and CDR2 is SQIVND (reference sequence). After removal of 5 bases from V and 0 bases from J, the junction contained 9 bases not matched to a gene. The CDR3 has 18 amino acids. The CDR3 loop reads CASSRSTGGRATNEKLFF. The CDR3 DNA is TGTGCCAGTAGTCGTTCGACAGGGGGCCGGGCAACTAATGAAAAACTGTTTTTT.

V is TRBV27 and J is TRBJ1-1, with D hard to call. Germline assignment: CDR1 MNHEY and CDR2 SMNVEV (reference sequence). CDR3 length: 15 residues. Trimming removed 5 bases from V and 7 bases from J, with 20 bases in between. The CDR3 bases are TGTGCCAGCAGTGCCAGTAATACAGCATCAATTGAAGCTTTCTTT. Its translation: CASSASNTASIEAFF.

This clone occurred a few times. CDR3 in amino acids: CASSGTGTTGELFF. The DNA of the CDR3 is TGTGCCAGCAGCGGGACAGGGACGACCGGGGAGCTGTTTTTT. This chain joins TRBV7-9 and TRBJ2-2; 9 bases map to TRBD1. Trimming removed 5 bases from V and 5 bases from J; junction bases left unmatched: 3. Looked up from germline, CDR1 is SEHNR and CDR2 is FQNEAQ (reference sequence). There are 14 residues in the CDR3.

The chain combines TRBV9 with TRBJ2-7; D perhaps matches TRBD1 (5 bases). Trimming took off 0 bases at V and 4 bases at J, with 14 bases between the two ends. Germline V gives CDR1 SGDLS, CDR2 YYNGEE. CDR3 length: 15 amino acids. The CDR3 DNA is TGTGCCAGCAGCGTAGCAGGGTCAGGACCGTACGAGCAGTACTTC. It translates to CASSVAGSGPYEQYF.

The chain recombines TRBV6-5 with TRBJ2-2, with D uncertain. The CDR3 runs to 14 residues. V was clipped by 7 bases and J by 4 bases, with 13 bases between them. Germline V gene data show CDR1 as MNHEY and CDR2 as SVGAGI. In DNA, the CDR3 is TGTGCCAGCAAAACAAGAGGAATCACCGGGGAGCTGTTTTTT. It yields the protein CASKTRGITGELFF.

The chain links TRBV5-4 to TRBJ2-7; 7 nucleotides match TRBD2. With V trimmed by 1 base and J by 2 bases, 3 bases remained unmatched. The CDR3 has 14 amino acids. Germline values: CDR1 SGHNT, CDR2 YYREEE (reference sequence). CDR3 DNA sequence: TGTGCCAGCAGCTTGCCGGGGGGTACCTACGAGCAGTACTTC. Protein sequence: CASSLPGGTYEQYF.